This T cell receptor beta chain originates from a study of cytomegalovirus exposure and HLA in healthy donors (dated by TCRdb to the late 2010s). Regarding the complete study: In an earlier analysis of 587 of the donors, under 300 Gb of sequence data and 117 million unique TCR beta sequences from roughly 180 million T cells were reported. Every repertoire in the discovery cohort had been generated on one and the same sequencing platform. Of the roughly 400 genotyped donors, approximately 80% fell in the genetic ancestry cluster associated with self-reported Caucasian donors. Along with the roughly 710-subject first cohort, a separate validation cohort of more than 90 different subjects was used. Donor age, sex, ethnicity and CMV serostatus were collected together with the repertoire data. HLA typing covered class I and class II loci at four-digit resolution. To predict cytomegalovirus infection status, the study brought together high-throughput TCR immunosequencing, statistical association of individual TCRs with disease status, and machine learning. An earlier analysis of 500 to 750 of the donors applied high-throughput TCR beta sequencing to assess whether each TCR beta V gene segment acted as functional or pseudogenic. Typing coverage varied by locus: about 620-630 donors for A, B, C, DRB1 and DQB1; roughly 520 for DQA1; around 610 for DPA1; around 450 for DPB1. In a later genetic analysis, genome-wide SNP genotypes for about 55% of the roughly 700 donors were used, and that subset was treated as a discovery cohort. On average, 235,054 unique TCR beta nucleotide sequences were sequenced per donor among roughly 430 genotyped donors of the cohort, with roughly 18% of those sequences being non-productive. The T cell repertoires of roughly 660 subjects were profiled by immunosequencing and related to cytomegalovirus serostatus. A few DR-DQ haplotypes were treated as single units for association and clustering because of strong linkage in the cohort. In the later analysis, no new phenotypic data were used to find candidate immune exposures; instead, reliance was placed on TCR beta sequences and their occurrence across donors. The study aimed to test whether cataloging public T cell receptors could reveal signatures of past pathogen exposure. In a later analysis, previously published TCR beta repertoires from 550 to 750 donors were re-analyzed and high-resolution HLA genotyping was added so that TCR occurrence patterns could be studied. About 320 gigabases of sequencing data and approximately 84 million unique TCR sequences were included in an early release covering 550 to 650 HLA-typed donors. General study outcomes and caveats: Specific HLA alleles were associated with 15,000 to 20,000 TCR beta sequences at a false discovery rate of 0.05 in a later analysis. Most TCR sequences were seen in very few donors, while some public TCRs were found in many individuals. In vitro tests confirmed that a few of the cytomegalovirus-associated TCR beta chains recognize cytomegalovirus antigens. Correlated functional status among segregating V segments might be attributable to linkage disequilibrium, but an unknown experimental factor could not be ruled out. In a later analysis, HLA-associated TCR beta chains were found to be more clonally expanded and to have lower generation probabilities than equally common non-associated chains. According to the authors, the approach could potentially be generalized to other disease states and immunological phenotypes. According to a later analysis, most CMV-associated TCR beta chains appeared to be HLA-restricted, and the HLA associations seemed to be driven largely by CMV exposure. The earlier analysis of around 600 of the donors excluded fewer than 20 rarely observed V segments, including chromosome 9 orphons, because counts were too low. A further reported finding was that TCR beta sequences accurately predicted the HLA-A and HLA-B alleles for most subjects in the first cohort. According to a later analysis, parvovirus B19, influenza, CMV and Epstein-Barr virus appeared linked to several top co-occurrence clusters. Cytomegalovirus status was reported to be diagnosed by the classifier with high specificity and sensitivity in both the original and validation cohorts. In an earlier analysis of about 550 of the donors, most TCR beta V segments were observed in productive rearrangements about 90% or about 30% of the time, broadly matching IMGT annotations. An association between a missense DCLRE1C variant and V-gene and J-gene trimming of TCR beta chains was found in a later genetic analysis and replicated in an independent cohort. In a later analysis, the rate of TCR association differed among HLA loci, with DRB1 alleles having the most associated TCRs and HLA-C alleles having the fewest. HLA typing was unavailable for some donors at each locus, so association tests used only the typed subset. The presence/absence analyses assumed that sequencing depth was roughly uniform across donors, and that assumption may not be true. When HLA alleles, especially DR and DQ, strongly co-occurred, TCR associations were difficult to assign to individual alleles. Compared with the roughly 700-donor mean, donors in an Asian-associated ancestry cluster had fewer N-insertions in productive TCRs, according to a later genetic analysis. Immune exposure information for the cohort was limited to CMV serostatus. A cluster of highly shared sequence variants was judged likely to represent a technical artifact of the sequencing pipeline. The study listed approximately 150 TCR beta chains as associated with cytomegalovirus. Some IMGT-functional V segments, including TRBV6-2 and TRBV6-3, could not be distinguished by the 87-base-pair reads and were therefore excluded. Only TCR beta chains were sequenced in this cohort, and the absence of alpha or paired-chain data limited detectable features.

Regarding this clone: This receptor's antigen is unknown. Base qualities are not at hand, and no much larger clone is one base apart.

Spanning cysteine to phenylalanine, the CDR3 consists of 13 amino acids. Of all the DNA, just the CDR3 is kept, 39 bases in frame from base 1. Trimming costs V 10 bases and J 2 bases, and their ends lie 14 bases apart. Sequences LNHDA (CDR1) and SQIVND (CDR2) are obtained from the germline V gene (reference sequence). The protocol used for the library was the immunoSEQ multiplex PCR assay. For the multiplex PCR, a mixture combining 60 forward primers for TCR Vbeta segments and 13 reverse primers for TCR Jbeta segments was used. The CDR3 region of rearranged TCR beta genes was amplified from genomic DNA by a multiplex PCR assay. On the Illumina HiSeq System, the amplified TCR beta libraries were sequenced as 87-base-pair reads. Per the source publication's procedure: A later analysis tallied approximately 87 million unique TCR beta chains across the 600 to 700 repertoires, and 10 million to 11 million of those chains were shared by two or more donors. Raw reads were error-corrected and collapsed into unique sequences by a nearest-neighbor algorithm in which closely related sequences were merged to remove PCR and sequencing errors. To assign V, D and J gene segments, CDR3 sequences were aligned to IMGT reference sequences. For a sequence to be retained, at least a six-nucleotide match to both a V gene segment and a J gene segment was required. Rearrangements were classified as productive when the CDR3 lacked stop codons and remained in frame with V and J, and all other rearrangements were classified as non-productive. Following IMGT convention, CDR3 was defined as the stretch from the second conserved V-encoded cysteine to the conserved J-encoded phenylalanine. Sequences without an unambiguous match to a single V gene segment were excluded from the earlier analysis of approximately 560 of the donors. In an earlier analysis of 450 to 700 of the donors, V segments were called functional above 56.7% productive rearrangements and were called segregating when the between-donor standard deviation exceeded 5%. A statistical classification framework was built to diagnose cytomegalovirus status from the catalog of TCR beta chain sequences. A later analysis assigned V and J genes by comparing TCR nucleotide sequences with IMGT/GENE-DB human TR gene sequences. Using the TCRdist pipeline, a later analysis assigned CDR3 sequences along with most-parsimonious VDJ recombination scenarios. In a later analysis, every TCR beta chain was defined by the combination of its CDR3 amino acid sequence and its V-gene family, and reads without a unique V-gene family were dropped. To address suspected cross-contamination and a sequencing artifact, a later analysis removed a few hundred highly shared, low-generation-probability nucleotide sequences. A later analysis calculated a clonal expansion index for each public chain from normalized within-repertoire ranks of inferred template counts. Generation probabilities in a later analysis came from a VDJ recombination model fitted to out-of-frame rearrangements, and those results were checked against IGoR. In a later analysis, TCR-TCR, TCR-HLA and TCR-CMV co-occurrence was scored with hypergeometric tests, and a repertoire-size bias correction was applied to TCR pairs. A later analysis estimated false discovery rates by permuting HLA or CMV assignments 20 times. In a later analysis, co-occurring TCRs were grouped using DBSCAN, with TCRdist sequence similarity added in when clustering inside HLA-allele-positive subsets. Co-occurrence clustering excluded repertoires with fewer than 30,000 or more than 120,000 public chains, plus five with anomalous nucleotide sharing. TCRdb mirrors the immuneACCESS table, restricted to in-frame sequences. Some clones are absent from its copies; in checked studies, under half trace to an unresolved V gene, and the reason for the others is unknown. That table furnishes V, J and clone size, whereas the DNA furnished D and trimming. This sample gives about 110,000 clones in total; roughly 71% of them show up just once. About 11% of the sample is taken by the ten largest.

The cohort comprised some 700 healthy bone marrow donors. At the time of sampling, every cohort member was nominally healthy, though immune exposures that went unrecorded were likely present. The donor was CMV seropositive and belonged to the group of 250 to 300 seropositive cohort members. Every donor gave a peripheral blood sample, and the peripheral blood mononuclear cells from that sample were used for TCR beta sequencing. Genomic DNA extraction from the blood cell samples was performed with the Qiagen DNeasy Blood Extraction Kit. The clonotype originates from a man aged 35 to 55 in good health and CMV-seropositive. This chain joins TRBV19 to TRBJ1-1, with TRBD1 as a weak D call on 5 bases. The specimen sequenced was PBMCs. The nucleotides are TGTGCCACCGACAGCGGGGGAAACACTGAAGCTTTCTTT. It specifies CATDSGGNTEAFF.